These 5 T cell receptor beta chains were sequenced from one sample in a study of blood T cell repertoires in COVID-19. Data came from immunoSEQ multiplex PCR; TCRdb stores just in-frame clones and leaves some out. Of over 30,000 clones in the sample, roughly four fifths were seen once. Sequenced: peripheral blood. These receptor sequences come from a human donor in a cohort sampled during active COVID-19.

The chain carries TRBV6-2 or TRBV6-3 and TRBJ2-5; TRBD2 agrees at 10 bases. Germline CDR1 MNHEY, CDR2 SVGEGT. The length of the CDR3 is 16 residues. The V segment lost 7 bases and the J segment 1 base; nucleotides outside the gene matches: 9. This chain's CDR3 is CASTPVASGGQETQYF. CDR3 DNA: TGTGCCAGCACCCCTGTGGCTAGCGGGGGCCAAGAGACCCAGTACTTC.

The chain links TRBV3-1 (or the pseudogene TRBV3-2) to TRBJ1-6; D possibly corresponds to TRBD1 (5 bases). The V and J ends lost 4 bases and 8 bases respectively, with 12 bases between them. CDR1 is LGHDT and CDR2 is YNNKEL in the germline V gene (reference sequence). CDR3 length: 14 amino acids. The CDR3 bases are TGTGCCAGCAGCCCCAGGGTAGGTGATTCACCCCTCCACTTT. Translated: CASSPRVGDSPLHF.

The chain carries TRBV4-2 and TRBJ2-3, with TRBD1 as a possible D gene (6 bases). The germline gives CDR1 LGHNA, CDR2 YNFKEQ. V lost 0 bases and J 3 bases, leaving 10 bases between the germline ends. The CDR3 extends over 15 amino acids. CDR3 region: CASSQDGRGTDTQYF. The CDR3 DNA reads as TGTGCCAGCAGCCAAGATGGCAGGGGTACAGATACGCAGTATTTT.

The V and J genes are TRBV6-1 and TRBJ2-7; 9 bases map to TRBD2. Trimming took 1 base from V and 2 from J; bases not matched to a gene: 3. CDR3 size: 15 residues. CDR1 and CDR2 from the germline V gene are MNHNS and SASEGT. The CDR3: CASSEDPSGAYEQYF. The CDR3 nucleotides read TGTGCCAGCAGTGAAGACCCTAGCGGGGCCTACGAGCAGTACTTC.

The CDR3 DNA reads TGTGCCAGTAGTCCCTGGACAGGGGGCTGGAGCACTGAAGCTTTCTTT. The encoded protein is CASSPWTGGWSTEAFF. The V gene is TRBV19, the J gene TRBJ1-1, with 11 bases matching TRBD1. The V segment lost 5 bases and the J segment 4 bases; nucleotides outside the gene matches: 9. This CDR3 is built from 16 residues. Per the germline V gene, CDR1 is LNHDA and CDR2 is SQIVND (reference sequence).